These 19 T cell receptor beta chains came from one sample sequenced in a study of identical twins. TCRdb recomputed calls from the 5' RACE reads with MiXCR, one row per CDR3 protein. The table records some 500,000 distinct CDR3 sequences, around 14% of them present only once. Another study also made use of these data, one on yellow fever vaccine responses in identical twins.

The sample taken for sequencing was CD4+ T cells sorted from blood. These receptors were obtained from a woman aged 18-29 years in good health.

V usage is TRBV28 and J usage is TRBJ2-7; a weak D match, TRBD2 (6 bases). Germline V gene data show CDR1 as MDHEN and CDR2 as SYDVKM. The length of the CDR3 is 16 residues. Trimming removed 6 bases from V and 4 bases from J, with 22 bases in between. The CDR3 DNA reads TGTGCCAGCAGCTATGACTCGCTGGGGGGAAAGTACGAGCAGTACTTC. It codes for CASSYDSLGGKYEQYF.

This clonotype was observed a few times. The V call is TRBV7-9, the J call TRBJ2-7; 8 bases agree with TRBD1. This CDR3 contains 14 residues. The germline CDR1 and CDR2 sequences are SEHNR and FQNEAQ (reference sequence). V shed 4 bases, J shed 5 bases, and the junction held 7 bases outside the gene matches. CDR3 DNA: TGTGCCAGCAGCTCCGGACAGGGTACCGACGAGCAGTACTTC. Its protein product is CASSSGQGTDEQYF.

This clonotype was picked up a small number of times. The chain employs TRBV11-3 and TRBJ2-7; D not resolved. CDR1 and CDR2 (germline): SGHNT, YENEEA. The CDR3 contains 15 residues. The V gene lost 1 base and the J gene lost 2 bases, with 12 bases spanning the gap. The CDR3 loop is CASSLANGPAYEQYF. The CDR3 DNA reads TGTGCCAGCAGCTTAGCAAACGGGCCGGCCTACGAGCAGTACTTC.

The V and J genes are TRBV20-1 and TRBJ1-5; a possible D gene is TRBD1 (6 bases). The germline gives CDR1 DFQATT, CDR2 SNEGSKA (reference sequence). Trimming cost V 0 bases and J 3 bases, with 15 bases left between them. The CDR3 length is 16 residues. The CDR3 DNA follows: TGCAGTGCTAGAGATACAGGGCGGGGGAACAATCAGCCCCAGCATTTT. Amino acids: CSARDTGRGNNQPQHF.

Only a few counts were recorded for this clonotype. The chain links TRBV6-2 or TRBV6-3 to TRBJ2-7; 10 nucleotides match TRBD2. CDR3 size: 16 residues. Germline values: CDR1 MNHEY, CDR2 SVGEGT. V dropped 6 bases and J dropped 4; count of bases not matched to a gene: 12. CDR3 loop: CASRRAGLAGAYEQYF. The CDR3 DNA sequence: TGTGCCAGCAGGCGTGCGGGGCTAGCGGGAGCGTACGAGCAGTACTTC.

This chain connects TRBV5-1 to TRBJ2-2; 14 nucleotides line up with TRBD2. With V trimmed by 6 bases and J by 3 bases, 7 bases remained unmatched. CDR3 size: 17 residues. Germline values: CDR1 SGHRS, CDR2 YFSETQ. For the CDR3, the DNA is TGCGCCAGCACCAGGACTAGCGGGGGGAAGGACACCGGGGAGCTGTTTTTT. Amino acid sequence: CASTRTSGGKDTGELFF.

In this sample, this clonotype turned up many times. The chain combines TRBV14 with TRBJ2-5; D ambiguous. The CDR3 spans 14 residues. Germline CDR1 reads SGHDN; CDR2 reads FVKESK. V was clipped by 0 bases and J by 5 bases, with 10 bases between them. The CDR3 is CASSQDYSLETQYF. In nucleotides, the CDR3 is TGTGCCAGCAGCCAAGATTACAGCCTTGAGACCCAGTACTTC. Full variable domain (missing parts from reference TRBV14 and TRBJ2-5): EAGVTQFPSHSVIEKGQTVTLRCDPISGHDNLYWYRRVMGKEIKFLLHFVKESKQDESGMPNNRFLAERTGGTYSTLKVQPAELEDSGVYFCASSQDYSLETQYFGPGTRLLVL.

Only a few counts were recorded for this clonotype. The chain joins TRBV7-2 to TRBJ2-7; 7 bases are a match to TRBD1. The CDR3 totals 15 residues. The germline V gene encodes CDR1 SGHTA and CDR2 FQGNSA. With 3 bases clipped from V and 2 bases from J, the junction kept 7 bases outside the gene matches. The CDR3: CASSLSTGDPYEQYF. For the CDR3, the DNA is TGTGCCAGCAGCTTGAGTACAGGGGACCCCTACGAGCAGTACTTC.

This clonotype was observed many times. The chain has TRBV9 and TRBJ1-1; D is uncertain. Trimming cost V 1 base and J 1 base, with 5 bases left between them. The germline V gene has CDR1 SGDLS and CDR2 YYNGEE. The CDR3 sequence is 13 residues long. The CDR3 region has the DNA TGTGCCAGCAGCGTAAAGGGGAACACTGAAGCTTTCTTT. As protein: CASSVKGNTEAFF.

This chain joins TRBV7-2 and TRBJ2-2, with D perhaps TRBD2 (5 bases). Germline values: CDR1 SGHTA, CDR2 FQGNSA. The CDR3 length is 16 residues. Deletions cut 1 base from V and 2 bases from J, with 11 bases between. The CDR3 bases are TGTGCCAGCAGCTTAGGCGTGGGAGTTAACACCGGGGAGCTGTTTTTT. Protein: CASSLGVGVNTGELFF.

This clonotype was found a few times. The chain couples TRBV2 to TRBJ2-7; no firm D call. Looked up from germline, CDR1 is SNHLY and CDR2 is FYNNEI. V was trimmed by 7 bases and J by 1 base, leaving 8 bases between them. The CDR3 totals 12 residues. The chain's CDR3 is CASILRSYEQYF. CDR3 sequence (DNA): TGTGCCAGCATTTTGAGGTCCTACGAGCAGTACTTC.

The chain recombines TRBV10-3 with TRBJ2-7; 8 nucleotides align to TRBD1. This CDR3 contains 14 residues. The germline CDR1 and CDR2 sequences are ENHRY and SYGVKD. With V trimmed by 8 bases and J by 2 bases, 8 bases remained unmatched. In nucleotides, the CDR3 is TGTGCCATCCAGATTGGGACAGGTCCCTACGAGCAGTACTTC. This translates into CAIQIGTGPYEQYF.

The rearrangement uses TRBV6-1 and TRBJ2-3; D could derive from TRBD1 or TRBD2 (6 bases each). This CDR3 is 15 amino acids long. Per germline, CDR1 MNHNS and CDR2 SASEGT. V dropped 5 bases and J dropped 2 bases, with 14 bases sitting between them. CDR3 nucleotide sequence: TGTGCCAGCAGTCAGGGGAGGTTCCCCACAGATACGCAGTATTTT. Translating gives CASSQGRFPTDTQYF.

This clonotype was found many times. The J gene is TRBJ2-3, the V gene TRBV5-6, with D perhaps matching TRBD2 (6 bases). The V gene lost 4 bases and the J gene lost 2 bases, with 14 bases spanning the gap. The CDR3 contains 15 residues. Germline-derived CDR1 and CDR2 are SGHDT and YYEEEE. The CDR3 reads CASSIGLTPTDTQYF. In DNA, the CDR3 is TGTGCCAGCAGCATTGGACTAACCCCCACAGATACGCAGTATTTT.

V and J are TRBV14 and TRBJ2-5, with a tentative D call TRBD1 (6 bases). Germline CDR1 and CDR2: SGHDN and FVKESK. V lost 1 base to trimming and J lost 2 bases, with 11 bases between them. The CDR3 is 15 amino acids. The CDR3 bases are TGTGCCAGCAGCCAAGCACAGGGCAAACAAGAGACCCAGTACTTC. It codes for CASSQAQGKQETQYF.

This clonotype was seen a few times. The chain has TRBV20-1 and TRBJ2-1; 8 bases map to TRBD2. Germline loops: CDR1 DFQATT, CDR2 SNEGSKA (reference sequence). This CDR3 comprises 16 residues. Trimming at V came to 1 base and at J to 9 bases, leaving 14 bases not matched to a gene. CDR3 sequence: CSARGFGRGEWVEQFF. The CDR3 DNA follows: TGCAGTGCTAGAGGATTTGGGCGGGGGGAATGGGTTGAGCAGTTCTTC.

In this sample, this clonotype turned up a few times. The chain recombines TRBV6-1 with TRBJ2-5; D is possibly TRBD1 (5 bases). Germline CDR1 MNHNS, CDR2 SASEGT. The CDR3 extends over 17 amino acids. The V end was cut by 6 bases, the J end by 5 bases, with 25 bases between. CDR3: CASSPTQGSPTQETQYF. The CDR3, as DNA: TGTGCCAGCAGCCCGACGCAGGGAAGTCCCACACAGGAGACCCAGTACTTC.

This clonotype was seen more than once but under ten times. This may be a read error: a much more frequent sequence differs by one nucleotide. The rearrangement uses TRBV4-3 and TRBJ2-5; D uncertain. Trimming cost V 0 bases and J 4 bases, with 6 bases left between them. The CDR3 has 13 amino acids. The germline V gene has CDR1 LGHNA and CDR2 YSLEER. Here the CDR3 DNA reads TGCGCCAGCAGCCAAGATTTCGGAGAGACCCAGTACTTC. Protein product: CASSQDFGETQYF.

J is TRBJ2-1 and V is TRBV2; 10 bases line up with TRBD2. Germline V lookup: CDR1 SNHLY, CDR2 FYNNEI. CDR3 length equals 15 residues. With 10 bases clipped from V and 5 bases from J, the junction kept 11 bases outside the gene matches. The CDR3, as DNA: TGTGCCAACAAGGGGCTAGCGGGGGAAAACAATGAGCAGTTCTTC. It is translated as CANKGLAGENNEQFF.